This T cell receptor beta chain was observed in a study of CD8+CD57+ T cells in acquired aplastic anemia. V lost 5 bases, J lost 8 bases, and 12 bases lay in between. The CDR3 covers 12 residues. Germline V lookup: CDR1 LNHDA, CDR2 SQIVND (reference sequence). This clonotype was seen many times. The template for TCR beta VDJ and CDR3 sequence profiling was genomic DNA. One entry per CDR3 protein results from TCRdb running MiXCR on the reads. The profile covers just over 400,000 distinct CDR3 sequences, with 65% to 75% appearing a single time and around 4% taken by the ten largest. The sample comprised sorted CD4+, CD8+, or CD8+CD57+ T cells (not recorded which) from PBMCs. The sequence derives from a human donor in good health, serving as a control. V usage is TRBV19 and J usage is TRBJ1-1, with D perhaps TRBD1 (5 bases). The CDR3 protein is CASSPRGGEAFF. The CDR3 region has the DNA TGTGCCAGTAGTCCGAGGGGCGGGGAAGCTTTCTTT.